The 30 T cell receptor beta chains below come from one sample, sequenced in a study of cytomegalovirus exposure and HLA in healthy donors (dated by TCRdb to 2016 to 2017). The protocol used for the library was the immunoSEQ multiplex PCR assay. A mixture of 60 forward primers for TCR Vbeta segments and 13 reverse primers for TCR Jbeta segments was used in the multiplex PCR. Held by TCRdb, this immuneACCESS table contains in-frame sequences only and omits some clones. Under half of the omission traces to an unresolved V gene where checked; the cause of the rest is unknown. The table for this sample lists under 95,000 clones; more than 60% of them were counted only once. The top ten hold approximately 2% of the sample. Sequenced sample: PBMCs. The receptors shown here come from a boy aged 5 to 17 in good health and CMV-seronegative.

In its sample, this clone was seen once. V usage is TRBV29-1 and J usage is TRBJ2-2; 9 bases are shared with TRBD1. Germline lookup yields CDR1 SQVTM and CDR2 ANQGSEA. The CDR3 is 14 residues long. The V gene end was trimmed by 6 bases and the J gene end by 7 bases; junction bases not matched to a gene: 9. The CDR3, as DNA: TGCAGCGTAACCGGGACAGGGACCGGCGGGGAGCTGTTTTTT. Translated: CSVTGTGTGGELFF.

V gene TRBV10-3 combines with J gene TRBJ1-1; 7 positions match TRBD1. V lost 9 bases, J lost 5 bases, and 3 bases stayed unmatched. This CDR3 comprises 11 residues. Germline V gene sequence: CDR1 ENHRY, CDR2 SYGVKD. Written as DNA, the CDR3 is TGTGCCATACGACAGGGAACTGAAGCTTTCTTT. Protein product: CAIRQGTEAFF.

This clone showed up just a few times. Here the CDR3 reads CASSLKSSGRGNQETQYF. CDR3 nucleotide sequence: TGCGCCAGCAGTCTCAAATCTAGCGGGAGGGGAAACCAAGAGACCCAGTACTTC. V usage is TRBV4-1 and J usage is TRBJ2-5; 12 nucleotides agree with TRBD2. The V segment lost 6 bases and the J segment 0 bases; nucleotides outside the gene matches: 11. The CDR3 is 18 amino acids. Per germline, CDR1 MGHRA and CDR2 YSYEKL.

This clone was recorded a few times. The genes are TRBV11-2 and TRBJ2-7; TRBD1 matches 7 bases. CDR1 is SGHAT, CDR2 FQNNGV, per germline. The ends lost 5 bases at V and 3 bases at J; junction bases unmatched: 4. CDR3 size: 13 residues. The chain's CDR3 is CASSPGTDYEQYF. In DNA form, the CDR3 reads TGTGCCAGCAGCCCCGGGACAGACTACGAGCAGTACTTC.

The genes are TRBV27 and TRBJ1-2, with D uncertain. Germline CDR1 and CDR2: MNHEY and SMNVEV (reference sequence). The CDR3 loop spans 14 amino acids. Deletions cut 5 bases from V and 7 bases from J, with 17 bases between. The CDR3: CASSTLGLGGGYTF. The CDR3 DNA follows: TGTGCCAGCAGTACCTTAGGACTGGGTGGTGGCTACACCTTC.

The genes are TRBV19 and TRBJ2-3, with a weak D call TRBD1 (5 bases). Germline V CDR1 and CDR2: LNHDA, SQIVND (reference sequence). Between the trimmed V and J ends, which lost 5 bases and 3 bases, there was a span of 9 bases. The CDR3 spans 13 residues. CDR3 nucleotide sequence: TGTGCCAGTAGTGCCCGACAGACAGATACGCAGTATTTT. It encodes CASSARQTDTQYF.

The chain couples TRBV29-1 to TRBJ1-1; D is ambiguous. Germline CDR1 is SQVTM and CDR2 is ANQGSEA. This CDR3 has 13 amino acids. Trimming cost V 3 bases and J 4 bases, with 12 bases left between them. The CDR3 DNA reads as TGCAGCGTTGATGCGGGATCGGGCACTGAAGCTTTCTTT. Amino acids: CSVDAGSGTEAFF. The full variable domain, rest sourced from reference TRBV29-1 and TRBJ1-1, is SAVISQKPSRDICQRGTSLTIQCQVDSQVTMMFWYRQQPGQSLTLIATANQGSEATYESGFVIDKFPISRPNLTFSTLTVSNMSPEDSSIYLCSVDAGSGTEAFFGQGTRLTVV.

This rearrangement joins TRBV5-4 to TRBJ2-7; D gene ambiguous. Germline CDR1 SGHNT, CDR2 YYREEE (reference sequence). CDR3 length equals 14 residues. Trimming left V 0 bases short and J 1 base short, with 8 bases between. CDR3 bases: TGTGCCAGCAGCTTGGTTGGCAGTTCCTACGAGCAGTACTTC. This sequence encodes CASSLVGSSYEQYF.

V usage is TRBV5-1 and J usage is TRBJ2-5; TRBD2 might be the D (6 bases). This CDR3 comprises 13 residues. Germline-derived CDR1 and CDR2 are SGHRS and YFSETQ. CDR3 region: CASAGTLQETQYF. The CDR3 bases are TGCGCAAGCGCAGGGACTCTCCAAGAGACCCAGTACTTC.

The chain links TRBV5-1 to TRBJ2-3, with D perhaps matching TRBD2 (5 bases). The CDR3 contains 14 residues. The germline gives CDR1 SGHRS, CDR2 YFSETQ. V was shortened by 7 bases and J by 0 bases, with 12 bases between the two germline ends. CDR3 sequence reads: CASFRRASTDTQYF. The CDR3 DNA follows: TGCGCCAGCTTCAGGCGGGCCAGCACAGATACGCAGTATTTT. Full variable domain (rest looked up from reference TRBV5-1 and TRBJ2-3): KAGVTQTPRYLIKTRGQQVTLSCSPISGHRSVSWYQQTPGQGLQFLFEYFSETQRNKGNFPGRFSGRQFSNSRSEMNVSTLELGDSALYLCASFRRASTDTQYFGPGTRLTVL.

The V and J genes are TRBV4-1 and TRBJ1-1; D not certain. Germline V CDR1 and CDR2: MGHRA, YSYEKL. Between the trimmed V and J ends, which lost 3 bases and 8 bases, there was a span of 10 bases. The length of the CDR3 is 12 residues. CDR3 nucleotide sequence: TGCGCCAGCAGCCACCAGACGGGAGAAGCTTTCTTT. Its protein is CASSHQTGEAFF.

The chain links TRBV28 to TRBJ2-3; 7 bases fit TRBD2. CDR1 is MDHEN, CDR2 SYDVKM, per germline. CDR3 size: 13 residues. The V segment lost 8 bases and the J segment 3 bases; nucleotides outside the gene matches: 5. The CDR3 sequence: CASGGEGTDTQYF. CDR3 DNA sequence: TGTGCCAGCGGGGGGGAGGGTACAGATACGCAGTATTTT.

This clone appeared a single time. One junction end does not reproduce the germline sequence, and a read error may be involved. The chain combines TRBV4-1 with TRBJ1-2, with unresolved D. This CDR3 spans 12 amino acids. Germline V gives CDR1 MGHRA, CDR2 YSYEKL. CDR3 sequence (DNA): TGCGCCAGCAGCCAGTCGGGGAAAGGCTGCACCTTC. Its translation is CASSQSGKGCTF.

The chain employs TRBV6-1 and TRBJ1-5; 11 bases are a match to TRBD1. CDR1 is MNHNS, CDR2 SASEGT, per germline. The ends lost 4 bases at V and 9 bases at J; junction bases unmatched: 2. The CDR3 spans 13 residues. CDR3 in amino acids: CASSGTGGLPQHF. DNA for the CDR3: TGTGCCAGCAGTGGGACAGGGGGCCTGCCCCAGCATTTT.

The chain carries TRBV10-2 and TRBJ1-1; no clear D. Trimming cost V 5 bases and J 0 bases, with 13 bases left between them. The CDR3 is 15 residues long. Germline-derived CDR1 and CDR2 are WSHSY and SAAADI. This CDR3 reads CASSLTATMNTEAFF. CDR3 DNA sequence: TGCGCCAGCAGTCTCACAGCCACCATGAACACTGAAGCTTTCTTT.

CDR3 coding DNA: TGTGCCAGCAGCCCTACGACTTATCAGCCCCAGCATTTT. Its protein is CASSPTTYQPQHF. The chain has TRBV16 and TRBJ1-5; unclear D gene. The CDR3 extends over 13 amino acids. Germline loops: CDR1 KGHSY, CDR2 FQNENV. Trimming took 4 bases from V and 5 from J, leaving 9 bases between them.

V is TRBV5-1 and J is TRBJ2-5, with TRBD1 as a possible D gene (5 bases). Germline CDR1 and CDR2: SGHRS and YFSETQ. The CDR3 is 14 amino acids. Trimming removed 1 base at V and 1 base at J, with 8 bases between. In nucleotides, the CDR3 is TGCGCCAGCAGCTTGTCGACAGCCCAAGAGACCCAGTACTTC. Translating it yields CASSLSTAQETQYF. The complete variable domain, with remaining parts taken from reference TRBV5-1 and TRBJ2-5, reads KAGVTQTPRYLIKTRGQQVTLSCSPISGHRSVSWYQQTPGQGLQFLFEYFSETQRNKGNFPGRFSGRQFSNSRSEMNVSTLELGDSALYLCASSLSTAQETQYFGPGTRLLVL.

This clone turned up a few times. The chain links TRBV18 to TRBJ1-1, with 8 bases that match TRBD1. Germline CDR1 is KGHSH and CDR2 is LQKENI. CDR3 length: 16 residues. Trimming took 5 bases from V and 1 from J; bases not matched to a gene: 9. The CDR3 DNA reads TGTGCCAGCTCAGGGAAGGGACAGGCGCGGAACACTGAAGCTTTCTTT. The encoded protein is CASSGKGQARNTEAFF.

This clone was seen a handful of times. The chain is built from TRBV4-1 and TRBJ1-2, with 7 nucleotides matching TRBD1. Germline V CDR1 and CDR2: MGHRA, YSYEKL. V dropped 3 bases and J dropped 0; count of bases not matched to a gene: 10. The CDR3 runs 17 residues. The CDR3: CASSHTPGQSPNYGYTF. In DNA form, the CDR3 reads TGCGCCAGCAGCCACACACCGGGACAGAGCCCTAACTATGGCTACACCTTC.

The V and J genes are TRBV7-9 and TRBJ2-7, with D maybe TRBD2 (5 bases). V lost 3 bases and J 2 bases, leaving 11 bases between the germline ends. In germline, CDR1 is SEHNR, CDR2 FQNEAQ (reference sequence). CDR3 size: 14 residues. The CDR3 coding sequence is TGTGCCAGCAGCTTTGAGGGAGTGGCCTACGAGCAGTACTTC. Amino acid sequence: CASSFEGVAYEQYF.

The V and J genes are TRBV15 and TRBJ2-1; TRBD2 aligns across 7 bases. The trim removed 4 bases at V and 13 bases at J, leaving 16 bases unmatched. This CDR3 comprises 15 residues. The germline gives CDR1 LNHNV, CDR2 YYDKDF (reference sequence). CDR3 in amino acids: CATSTRGEEPLGQFF. Written as DNA, the CDR3 is TGTGCCACCAGCACCCGGGGGGAGGAGCCCCTCGGACAGTTCTTC. Full variable domain (remainder filled in from reference TRBV15 and TRBJ2-1): DAMVIQNPRYQVTQFGKPVTLSCSQTLNHNVMYWYQQKSSQAPKLLFHYYDKDFNNEADTPDNFQSRRPNTSFCFLDIRSPGLGDTAMYLCATSTRGEEPLGQFFGPGTRLTVL.

The chain combines TRBV10-1 with TRBJ2-3, with TRBD2 identical over 8 bases. The germline V gene encodes CDR1 WNHNN and CDR2 SYGVQD (reference sequence). The CDR3 is 15 amino acids. The V and J ends lost 3 bases and 1 base, in that order; junction bases with no gene match: 3. The DNA for the CDR3 is TGCGCCAGCAGTGAAGGAGCGGGAGGCACAGATACGCAGTATTTT. This codes for CASSEGAGGTDTQYF.

The gene calls are TRBV4-3 and TRBJ1-1, with unresolved D. Germline V gene sequence: CDR1 LGHNA, CDR2 YSLEER. This CDR3 contains 13 residues. The V end lost 0 bases, the J end lost 4 bases, and 6 bases lay between the germline ends. The DNA for the CDR3 is TGCGCCAGCAGCCAAGAAAGGAGCACTGAAGCTTTCTTT. As protein: CASSQERSTEAFF.

The chain links TRBV5-1 to TRBJ1-1, with 9 nucleotides matching TRBD1. The germline V gene encodes CDR1 SGHRS and CDR2 YFSETQ. V lost 5 bases to trimming and J lost 1 base; unmatched junction nucleotides: 3. CDR3 size: 14 residues. The CDR3 is CASREGQGNTEAFF. The CDR3 bases are TGCGCCAGCAGAGAGGGACAGGGGAACACTGAAGCTTTCTTT.

V and J are TRBV30 and TRBJ1-2, with D unclear. The CDR3 length is 9 residues. CDR1 and CDR2 from the germline V gene are GTSNPN and SVGIG (reference sequence). CDR3 nucleotide sequence: TGTGCTGGAGACTATGGCTACACCTTC. Translated: CAGDYGYTF.

The chain combines TRBV6-5 with TRBJ2-2, with TRBD1 matching over 7 bases. The CDR3 runs to 14 residues. The V and J ends lost 8 bases and 5 bases, in that order; junction bases with no gene match: 8. CDR1 is MNHEY and CDR2 is SVGAGI in the germline V gene. CDR3 DNA: TGTGCCAGCGGGAGACAGGGCGGAACCGGGGAGCTGTTTTTT. It specifies CASGRQGGTGELFF.

Concerning this clone: The sample contains more than one DNA sequence encoding this CDR3. This CDR3 reads CATSRDRNSNQPQHF. CDR3 DNA sequence: TGTGCCACCAGCAGAGATAGAAACAGTAATCAGCCCCAGCATTTT. The genes are TRBV15 and TRBJ1-5; D is undetermined. Deletions cut 0 bases from V and 4 bases from J, with 10 bases between. This CDR3 spans 15 amino acids. The germline gives CDR1 LNHNV, CDR2 YYDKDF (reference sequence).

This chain joins TRBV5-4 and TRBJ2-5; TRBD2 matches 7 bases. This CDR3 has 15 residues. Per germline, CDR1 SGHNT and CDR2 YYREEE (reference sequence). V lost 2 bases to trimming and J lost 1 base; unmatched junction nucleotides: 5. CDR3 nucleotide sequence: TGTGCCAGCAGCTTATGGGGGGGTAGCCAAGAGACCCAGTACTTC. Its translation is CASSLWGGSQETQYF.

The rearrangement uses TRBV7-9 and TRBJ2-1, with D tentatively TRBD1 (6 bases). Germline V gene lookup returns CDR1 SEHNR and CDR2 FQNEAQ (reference sequence). V was cut by 3 bases and J by 7 bases, with 16 bases left in between. The CDR3 length is 15 residues. CDR3 bases: TGTGCCAGCAGCTTCTACAGGGACCACCGGAATGAGCAGTTCTTC. It is translated as CASSFYRDHRNEQFF.

The rearrangement joins TRBV18 to TRBJ2-2; 9 bases fit TRBD2. Germline CDR1 is KGHSH and CDR2 is LQKENI. J was trimmed by 7 bases and V by 3 bases; bases with no gene match: 6. The CDR3 runs to 15 residues. As DNA, the CDR3 is TGTGCCAGCTCACCCCCGCGGGGGGGTGTCGGGGAGCTGTTTTTT. This sequence encodes CASSPPRGGVGELFF.